These 30 T cell receptor beta chains were sequenced from one sample in a study of regulatory T cells in long-lasting Graves disease. Combining iRepertoire HTBI primers with Arm-PCR of CDR3 regions, the authors built TCR beta libraries. TCRdb re-called the multiplex PCR reads with MiXCR, one entry per CDR3 protein. The sample lists around 500,000 distinct CDR3 sequences, more than 15% seen once, with roughly 25% in the top ten. Sample time point: newly diagnosed GD, antithyroid drugs for less than 3 months. Extracted RNA from PBMCs served as the source of the TCR library. The same data also contributed to another study, on T cells in Graves' hyperthyroidism and ophthalmopathy.

The material was peripheral blood mononuclear cells (PBMCs), obtained at new diagnosis, from a patient treated with antithyroid drugs. The receptors shown here come from a woman aged 35 to 59 with Graves disease.

This clonotype was seen only a few times. The rearrangement links TRBV28 to TRBJ1-5; D not certain. The V gene's germline CDR1 is MDHEN and CDR2 SYDVKM. The CDR3 length is 14 residues. The V end was cut by 3 bases, the J end by 2 bases, with 8 bases between. This CDR3 is CASSFVGGNQPQHF. CDR3 in DNA: TGTGCCAGCAGTTTTGTCGGTGGCAATCAGCCCCAGCATTTT. The entire variable domain, with the rest obtained from reference TRBV28 and TRBJ1-5, is as follows: DVKVTQSSRYLVKRTGEKVFLECVQDMDHENMFWYRQDPGLGLRLIYFSYDVKMKEKGDIPEGYSVSREKKERFSLILESASTNQTSMYLCASSFVGGNQPQHFGDGTRLSIL.

There are a few counts of this clonotype. V is TRBV24-1 and J is TRBJ2-3, with TRBD1 matching 7 bases. This CDR3 region has 14 residues. The V and J ends lost 5 bases and 3 bases, in that order; junction bases with no gene match: 4. The germline gives CDR1 KGHDR, CDR2 SFDVKD. The CDR3 region is CATSALRGTDTQYF. As DNA, the CDR3 is TGTGCCACCAGTGCCCTCAGGGGGACAGATACGCAGTATTTT.

The J gene is TRBJ1-1, the V gene TRBV7-2; D is uncertain. CDR1 is SGHTA and CDR2 is FQGNSA in the germline V gene. The CDR3 length is 16 residues. V shed 3 bases and J shed 0 bases, with 14 bases lying between them. CDR3 in DNA: TGTGCCAGCAGCTTCGAGACGCCCTTTATGAACACTGAAGCTTTCTTT. Translating it yields CASSFETPFMNTEAFF.

This chain connects TRBV20-1 to TRBJ1-5; D is undetermined. Trimming removed 0 bases from V and 4 bases from J, with 10 bases in between. The CDR3 is made up of 14 amino acids. Germline V CDR1 and CDR2: DFQATT, SNEGSKA (reference sequence). CDR3 nucleotide sequence: TGCAGTGCTAGAGATCTAGAAGCGAATCAGCCCCAGCATTTT. Translation gives CSARDLEANQPQHF.

This clonotype was found many times. The chain has TRBV6-2 or TRBV6-3 and TRBJ2-1, with 7 bases matching TRBD1. J lost 4 bases, V lost 6 bases, and 3 bases had no gene match. CDR3 size: 13 residues. Germline CDR1 reads MNHEY; CDR2 reads SVGEGT. Here the CDR3 DNA reads TGTGCCAGCAGGACAGGGCTATACAATGAGCAGTTCTTC. Translation gives CASRTGLYNEQFF.

CDR3 in DNA: TGTGCCAGCAGCTTGGGTCAGGACGACTACAATGAGCAGTTCTTC. Residues: CASSLGQDDYNEQFF. This chain links TRBV5-6 with TRBJ2-1; no clear D. CDR3 length: 15 residues. Trimming removed 0 bases at V and 3 bases at J, with 10 bases between. Germline values: CDR1 SGHDT, CDR2 YYEEEE.

This clonotype was observed a handful of times. This chain joins TRBV5-1 and TRBJ1-2, with D possibly TRBD1 on 6 matching bases. Trimming pared 3 bases from V and 2 bases from J, leaving 11 bases between. Germline V lookup: CDR1 SGHRS, CDR2 YFSETQ. The CDR3 covers 14 residues. The CDR3 here is CASSSGGQNYGYTF. The CDR3 DNA follows: TGCGCCAGCAGCTCTGGAGGACAGAACTATGGCTACACCTTC.

The sample holds many counts of this clonotype. J is TRBJ1-2 and V is TRBV2; TRBD1 is a possible D gene (6 bases). The CDR3 extends over 13 amino acids. Germline V gene sequence: CDR1 SNHLY, CDR2 FYNNEI. Trimming shortened V by 9 bases and J by 5 bases, and 16 bases separated the two germline ends. The CDR3 DNA follows: TGTGCCAGACACGAAGAAACAGGGTATGGCTACACCTTC. Translating gives CARHEETGYGYTF.

This clonotype has ten or more counts. The chain couples TRBV12-3 or TRBV12-4 to TRBJ1-2; 11 nucleotides align to TRBD1. CDR3 size: 14 residues. Losses at the gene ends were 3 bases for V and 5 bases for J; bases not matched to a gene: 2. This CDR3 reads CASSFRDRGYGYTF. DNA for the CDR3: TGTGCCAGCAGTTTTCGGGACAGGGGGTATGGCTACACCTTC.

The V call is TRBV7-9, the J call TRBJ2-3, with D tentatively TRBD2 (6 bases). Germline V CDR1 and CDR2: SEHNR, FQNEAQ (reference sequence). The CDR3 totals 18 residues. V lost 1 base and J lost 5, with 22 bases in between. The DNA for the CDR3 is TGTGCCAGCAGCTTAGGGGTCAGGGAGGTCCGGATGATAGATACGCAGTATTTT. Translated: CASSLGVREVRMIDTQYF.

The chain joins TRBV20-1 to TRBJ2-3; tentative D call: TRBD1 (5 bases). The germline V gene encodes CDR1 DFQATT and CDR2 SNEGSKA (reference sequence). V lost 2 bases and J lost 3, with 15 bases in between. This CDR3 has 15 amino acids. Written as DNA, the CDR3 is TGCAGTGCTAGAAGGGGATATTTTGGGACAGATACGCAGTATTTT. Translation: CSARRGYFGTDTQYF.

This clonotype came up a few times. This sequence joins TRBV20-1 and TRBJ1-1, with D perhaps matching TRBD1 (6 bases). From germline, CDR1 is DFQATT and CDR2 SNEGSKA (reference sequence). This CDR3 is built from 15 residues. V lost 1 base, J lost 0 bases, and 12 bases lay in between. The DNA for the CDR3 is TGCAGTGCTAGAGGGGCAGGGGACTTGAACACTGAAGCTTTCTTT. It yields the protein CSARGAGDLNTEAFF.

The chain combines TRBV11-3 with TRBJ2-1; 12 bases agree with TRBD2. V was pared by 4 bases and J by 5 bases, with 3 bases of the junction left unmatched. In germline, CDR1 is SGHNT, CDR2 YENEEA. The CDR3 consists of 15 residues. CDR3 coding DNA: TGTGCCAGCAGCTCACTAGCGGGGGGCGACAATGAGCAGTTCTTC. This sequence encodes CASSSLAGGDNEQFF.

The chain employs TRBV29-1 and TRBJ1-1, with 8 bases aligning to TRBD1. The germline V gene has CDR1 SQVTM and CDR2 ANQGSEA. There are 13 residues in the CDR3. J lost 4 bases, V lost 2 bases, and 3 bases had no gene match. The CDR3 DNA sequence: TGCAGCGTTGAACAGGGGGCGCGCACTGAAGCTTTCTTT. Amino acid sequence: CSVEQGARTEAFF.

This clonotype was observed many times. V and J are TRBV5-5 and TRBJ2-3, with a weak D call TRBD2 (6 bases). Per the germline V gene, CDR1 is SGHKS and CDR2 is YYEKEE (reference sequence). Trimming left V 6 bases short and J 1 base short, with 12 bases between. The CDR3 is 14 residues long. The DNA for the CDR3 is TGTGCCAGCACGATCGGGAGCGGCACAGATACGCAGTATTTT. Protein sequence: CASTIGSGTDTQYF.

This clonotype was recorded at least ten times. The V call is TRBV7-9, the J call TRBJ2-7; 7 nucleotides align to TRBD1. Germline V gene lookup returns CDR1 SEHNR and CDR2 FQNEAQ (reference sequence). The CDR3 totals 12 residues. With V trimmed by 5 bases and J by 2 bases, 0 bases remained unmatched. The CDR3 DNA reads TGTGCCAGCAGCGGGACAGCCTACGAGCAGTACTTC. Its protein product is CASSGTAYEQYF.

This clonotype was observed at least ten times. This sequence joins TRBV2 and TRBJ1-6; D is uncertain. CDR1 SNHLY and CDR2 FYNNEI come from the germline V gene. The CDR3 consists of 13 residues. Trimming removed 2 bases from V and 10 bases from J, with 9 bases in between. CDR3: CASSEPAGSPLHF. CDR3 coding DNA: TGTGCCAGCAGTGAACCAGCTGGATCACCCCTCCACTTT.

In its sample, this clonotype was seen a few times. V usage is TRBV19 and J usage is TRBJ1-3; a weak D match, TRBD1 (5 bases). The V end was cut by 3 bases, the J end by 0 bases, with 12 bases between. Germline V gene data show CDR1 as LNHDA and CDR2 as SQIVND (reference sequence). CDR3 length: 16 residues. The CDR3 bases are TGTGCCAGTAGTATCGGACAACTCAACTCTGGAAACACCATATATTTT. Its protein product is CASSIGQLNSGNTIYF.

This clonotype was picked up a small number of times. This chain joins TRBV19 and TRBJ1-2; D may be TRBD1 (5 bases). V was clipped by 3 bases and J by 6 bases, with 11 bases between them. CDR1 and CDR2 from the germline V gene are LNHDA and SQIVND (reference sequence). The CDR3 runs to 13 residues. The chain's CDR3 is CASSIGGINGYTF. In DNA, the CDR3 is TGTGCCAGTAGTATCGGGGGTATTAATGGCTACACCTTC.

This chain uses TRBV7-3 with TRBJ2-5; the D is unclear. The CDR3 is 14 amino acids. Germline V gene data show CDR1 as SGHTA and CDR2 as FQGTGA. V was shortened by 2 bases and J by 3 bases, with 10 bases between the two germline ends. The DNA for the CDR3 is TGTGCCAGCAGCTTAGGATGGGGTAAAGAGACCCAGTACTTC. The encoded protein is CASSLGWGKETQYF.

The chain combines TRBV29-1 with TRBJ2-5; 8 bases align to TRBD1. Germline trimming cut 4 bases from V and 5 bases from J; bases unmatched to any gene: 6. Germline assignment: CDR1 SQVTM and CDR2 ANQGSEA. This CDR3 contains 13 residues. DNA for the CDR3: TGCAGCGTTGGGACAGGGCTTTGGGAGACCCAGTACTTC. Amino acid sequence: CSVGTGLWETQYF.

The sample holds a few counts of this clonotype. Germline and junction disagree at one end, which may indicate a read error. This chain joins TRBV24-1 and TRBJ1-5, with 7 bases identical to TRBD1. Looked up from germline, CDR1 is KGHDR and CDR2 is SFDVKD. This CDR3 is built from 15 residues. The CDR3 DNA sequence: TGTGCCACCAGTATAAATCGGACAGGCAATCAGCCCCGGCATTTT. This encodes CATSINRTGNQPRHF.

Details on this clonotype: This could be a read error, since a much larger clone is one nucleotide away. V usage is TRBV6-2 or TRBV6-3 and J usage is TRBJ1-1; D ambiguous. The CDR3 runs to 14 residues. The ends were cut back, 2 bases at V and 0 bases at J, with 7 bases in the middle. Germline V gene sequence: CDR1 MNHEY, CDR2 SVGEGT. CDR3 bases: TGTGCCAGCAGTTACGCGGAGATGAACACTGAAGCTTTCTTT. This codes for CASSYAEMNTEAFF.

The chain recombines TRBV5-1 with TRBJ1-6; 8 bases match TRBD1. The CDR3 is made up of 15 amino acids. Germline V gene data show CDR1 as SGHRS and CDR2 as YFSETQ. V was clipped by 2 bases and J by 7 bases; unmatched bases: 5. CDR3 residues: CASSFKTGDNSPLHF. CDR3 bases: TGCGCCAGCAGCTTCAAGACAGGGGACAATTCACCCCTCCACTTT.

Ten or more counts support this clonotype. The rearrangement joins TRBV2 to TRBJ2-7, with D uncertain. The CDR3 extends over 14 amino acids. Germline lookup yields CDR1 SNHLY and CDR2 FYNNEI. Deletions cut 2 bases from V and 1 base from J, with 9 bases between. The CDR3: CASSETVVSYEQYF. DNA of the CDR3: TGTGCCAGCAGTGAAACAGTGGTATCCTACGAGCAGTACTTC.

Ten or more counts support this clonotype. The chain recombines TRBV12-3 or TRBV12-4 with TRBJ2-1; 10 positions match TRBD2. The CDR3 loop spans 15 amino acids. V shed 3 bases and J 8 bases; nucleotides not matched to a gene: 7. This CDR3 is CASSFGAGGRDEQFF. DNA for the CDR3: TGTGCCAGCAGTTTTGGAGCGGGGGGGCGAGATGAGCAGTTCTTC.

The sample holds many counts of this clonotype. The J gene is TRBJ1-1, the V gene TRBV7-3, with a weak D call TRBD1 (6 bases). The germline V gene has CDR1 SGHTA and CDR2 FQGTGA. V was cut by 5 bases and J by 10 bases, with 17 bases left in between. This CDR3 spans 13 amino acids. CDR3 amino acids: CASSPGGTGSAFF. The CDR3 DNA sequence: TGTGCCAGCAGCCCTGGCGGTACAGGGTCAGCTTTCTTT.

V usage is TRBV4-2 and J usage is TRBJ2-3, with D possibly matching TRBD1 (5 bases). Germline CDR1 and CDR2: LGHNA and YNFKEQ. This CDR3 has 16 residues. Trimming left V 0 bases short and J 3 bases short, with 13 bases between. The chain's CDR3 is CASSQDRARGTDTQYF. CDR3 in DNA: TGTGCCAGCAGCCAAGACAGGGCGAGAGGTACAGATACGCAGTATTTT.

This clonotype was recorded at least ten times. The V and J genes are TRBV2 and TRBJ2-5; tentatively, D is TRBD1 (5 bases). The CDR3 sequence is 15 residues long. CDR1 is SNHLY, CDR2 FYNNEI, per germline. The V gene lost 0 bases and the J gene lost 4 bases, with 12 bases spanning the gap. In nucleotides, the CDR3 is TGTGCCAGCAGTGAAGCGTTGGGGCCGGGAGAGACCCAGTACTTC. The encoded protein is CASSEALGPGETQYF.

CDR3 bases: TGTGCTAGTGCGCGGCGCGCATGGGGCCACGAGCAGTACTTC. This sequence encodes CASARRAWGHEQYF. The genes are TRBV12-5 and TRBJ2-7, with D possibly TRBD1 on 5 matching bases. The ends were cut back, 7 bases at V and 5 bases at J, with 18 bases in the middle. Germline CDR1 reads LGHNT; CDR2 reads FRNRAP. CDR3 length: 14 residues.